The source of this TCR beta chain is a study of PD-L1 blockade in urothelial cancer. Study-level background: Treatment start was followed by blood analysis at 3 weeks (second dose) and again at 6 weeks. T cells numbered a median of around 140,000 in the blood samples.

As regards this clone: The target antigen is unknown.

The study's findings and limits: Pretreatment TCR clonality in blood, when below the median, was predictive of better survival.

Synthetically made TCR analog templates were put into each PCR as spikes. Clones were sequenced by immunoSEQ multiplex PCR, and TCRdb holds only the in-frame ones, with some missing. This table holds about 45,000 clones, more than 70% found once. Time point given: pretreatment peripheral blood. Per the germline V gene, CDR1 is SGHTA and CDR2 is FQGTGA. With 2 bases removed from V and 5 bases from J, the gap between germline ends came to 8 bases. The CDR3 runs 13 residues. The chain joins TRBV7-3 to TRBJ2-3; D is unresolved. This sample comprised PBMCs, obtained around atezolizumab (anti-PD-L1) treatment. This receptor was obtained from a donor aged 40 or older with urothelial cancer. The CDR3 sequence is CASSLAPLDTQYF. The CDR3 DNA sequence: TGTGCCAGCAGCTTAGCGCCCCTAGATACGCAGTATTTT.